A single sample is the source of the 32 T cell receptor beta chains below, sequenced in a study of blood T cells in healthy people across ages. With a J-beta primer mix and a sample-barcoded 5' primer, a second PCR ran roughly 7 to 11 cycles. TCRdb reprocessed the 5' RACE reads via MiXCR and lists one record per CDR3 protein. The sample includes around 1,800,000 distinct CDR3 sequences, 39% of them seen just once. Specimen: blood. Receptors originate from a human donor in good health.

This clonotype was picked up a small number of times. The chain has TRBV15 and TRBJ2-7, with a tentative D call TRBD1 (5 bases). This CDR3 region has 15 residues. V was pared by 3 bases and J by 5 bases, with 17 bases between. Germline lookup yields CDR1 LNHNV and CDR2 YYDKDF (reference sequence). Written as DNA, the CDR3 is TGTGCCACCAGCAGTACCCCTAGGGGCAGGGACGAGCAGTACTTC. This gives the protein CATSSTPRGRDEQYF.

This chain connects TRBV20-1 to TRBJ2-5, with a weak D call TRBD1 (6 bases). CDR3 length equals 18 residues. The germline CDR1 and CDR2 sequences are DFQATT and SNEGSKA (reference sequence). V dropped 5 bases and J dropped 2 bases, with 27 bases sitting between them. Here the CDR3 DNA reads TGCAGTGCTGCGCAACTGCTTTTTAGGACAGCACCTCAAGAGACCCAGTACTTC. Its protein is CSAAQLLFRTAPQETQYF.

This clonotype was recorded a few times. This sequence joins TRBV4-3 and TRBJ1-5, with TRBD1 matching over 7 bases. The CDR3 covers 16 residues. V was pared by 0 bases and J by 7 bases, with 9 bases of the junction left unmatched. Germline CDR1 LGHNA, CDR2 YSLEER. As DNA, the CDR3 is TGCGCCAGCAGCCAAGATTCCAGACAGGGAGGGCAGCCCCAGCATTTT. This codes for CASSQDSRQGGQPQHF.

The V call is TRBV28, the J call TRBJ2-4; 9 bases match TRBD1. Judging by the DNA end, TRBJ2-7 fits better; the J call may be wrong. Per germline, CDR1 MDHEN and CDR2 SYDVKM. The CDR3 is 15 amino acids. CDR3 amino acids: CASSTRGQGRVEQYF. The CDR3 bases are TGTGCCAGCAGTACCCGGGGACAGGGCAGGGTCGAGCAGTACTTC.

This clonotype has only a few counts. The chain couples TRBV20-1 to TRBJ2-3, with 7 bases lining up with TRBD2. CDR1 is DFQATT and CDR2 is SNEGSKA in the germline V gene (reference sequence). There are 15 residues in the CDR3. V dropped 4 bases and J dropped 0; count of bases not matched to a gene: 7. CDR3: CSATRPGGSTDTQYF. The CDR3 region has the DNA TGCAGTGCTACCCGGCCGGGGGGTAGCACAGATACGCAGTATTTT.

V gene TRBV11-2 combines with J gene TRBJ2-1; D is unresolved. Per the germline V gene, CDR1 is SGHAT and CDR2 is FQNNGV. V gave up 0 bases and J gave up 15 bases, with 18 bases separating them. The CDR3 contains 14 residues. The DNA of the CDR3 is TGTGCCAGCAGCTTAGAGTCTCCCGGGCCCTCATTGTTCTTC. This translates into CASSLESPGPSLFF.

The DNA for the CDR3 is TGTGCCACCAGTGATCCCGGGACAGGGTTCACCGGGGAGCTGTTTTTT. Its protein product is CATSDPGTGFTGELFF. The gene calls are TRBV24-1 and TRBJ2-2, with 9 bases fitting TRBD1. The CDR3 loop spans 16 amino acids. The V gene end was trimmed by 3 bases and the J gene end by 4 bases; junction bases not matched to a gene: 5. Germline CDR1 and CDR2: KGHDR and SFDVKD.

In its sample, this clonotype was seen once. This chain joins TRBV6-2 or TRBV6-3 and TRBJ2-3; TRBD2 matches 10 bases. This CDR3 is built from 16 residues. The trim removed 3 bases at V and 6 bases at J, leaving 9 bases unmatched. Germline CDR1 reads MNHEY; CDR2 reads SVGEGT. CDR3 protein: CASSYRASGGSDTQYF. The CDR3 region has the DNA TGTGCCAGCAGTTATCGGGCTAGCGGGGGAAGTGATACGCAGTATTTT.

The table lists this clonotype with a few counts. V gene TRBV6-5 combines with J gene TRBJ2-1, with D unresolved. Germline values: CDR1 MNHEY, CDR2 SVGAGI. The ends were cut back, 7 bases at V and 0 bases at J, with 7 bases in the middle. The CDR3 has 13 residues. The DNA of the CDR3 is TGTGCCAGCAATCCTAGCTCCTACAATGAGCAGTTCTTC. Its translation is CASNPSSYNEQFF.

This clonotype occurred a few times. The genes are TRBV7-9 and TRBJ2-7; D unresolved. CDR3 size: 13 residues. Trimming left V 1 base short and J 5 bases short, with 9 bases between. Germline V lookup: CDR1 SEHNR, CDR2 FQNEAQ (reference sequence). The CDR3 region is CASSLDGRNEQYF. DNA for the CDR3: TGTGCCAGCAGCTTAGATGGCCGGAACGAGCAGTACTTC. Combining the CDR3 with reference TRBV7-9 and TRBJ2-7 gives the whole variable domain DTGVSQNPRHKITKRGQNVTFRCDPISEHNRLYWYRQTLGQGPEFLTYFQNEAQLEKSRLLSDRFSAERPKGSFSTLEIQRTEQGDSAMYLCASSLDGRNEQYFGPGTRLTVT.

This clonotype showed up just a few times. This chain links TRBV20-1 with TRBJ2-7; 8 positions match TRBD1. The CDR3 runs 12 residues. Germline assignment: CDR1 DFQATT and CDR2 SNEGSKA (reference sequence). V was pared by 5 bases and J by 4 bases, with 4 bases of the junction left unmatched. The CDR3 spells CSADRGRYEQYF. The DNA for the CDR3 is TGCAGTGCTGACAGGGGCCGTTACGAGCAGTACTTC.

A few counts support this clonotype. For the CDR3, the DNA is TGTGCCAGCAGTACCTCTTCCGTAGAAGCTTTCTTT. Translation: CASSTSSVEAFF. This chain links TRBV6-5 with TRBJ1-1; D is unclear. V lost 5 bases, J lost 8 bases, and 12 bases lay in between. The CDR3 runs to 12 residues. CDR1 is MNHEY, CDR2 SVGAGI, per germline.

With regard to this clonotype: A read error is possible here, since a much larger clone lies one base away. Since the CDR3 does not end with the conserved phenylalanine or tryptophan, this likely comes from a read error. This rearrangement joins TRBV29-1 to TRBJ2-5; D gene uncertain. The CDR3 consists of 12 residues. CDR1 and CDR2 (germline): SQVTM, ANQGSEA. Trimming removed 0 bases at V and 4 bases at J, with 6 bases between. This chain's CDR3 is CSVEDPGETQYC. As DNA, the CDR3 is TGCAGCGTTGAAGACCCGGGAGAGACCCAGTACTGC.

Worth noting for this clonotype: This may stem from a read error, because a much larger clone lies one nucleotide away. V and J are TRBV5-1 and TRBJ2-5, with D uncertain. The CDR3 contains 14 residues. V lost 2 bases to trimming and J lost 11 bases, with 19 bases between them. Germline loops: CDR1 SGHRS, CDR2 YFSETQ. As DNA, the CDR3 is TGCGCCAGCAGCTTAGACCTTTGGCACAATGAGCAGTACTTC. It yields the protein CASSLDLWHNEQYF.

In its sample, this clonotype was seen a few times. The chain joins TRBV5-1 to TRBJ2-5, with D unresolved. The CDR3 contains 15 residues. Trimming removed 0 bases from V and 3 bases from J, with 12 bases in between. Germline loops: CDR1 SGHRS, CDR2 YFSETQ. CDR3 sequence reads: CASSLARAPEETQYF. CDR3 bases: TGCGCCAGCAGCTTGGCCCGGGCCCCTGAAGAGACCCAGTACTTC.

This clonotype was seen at least ten times. This rearrangement joins TRBV20-1 to TRBJ2-1; D not resolved. CDR1 is DFQATT, CDR2 SNEGSKA, per germline (reference sequence). This CDR3 is 14 amino acids long. Trimming pared 4 bases from V and 15 bases from J, leaving 25 bases between. CDR3: CSAMDLLTMSVMFF. The CDR3 DNA reads TGCAGTGCTATGGACCTGCTCACAATGAGTGTCATGTTCTTC.

This clonotype showed up just once. A much larger clonotype is one base distant, so this may be a read error. The chain combines TRBV6-1 with TRBJ2-6, with TRBD1 matching 9 bases. CDR3 size: 19 residues. Germline CDR1 MNHNS, CDR2 SASEGT. The CDR3 DNA is TGTGCCGGCAGATCCCTTGGGGACAGGGAGAGCTCTGGGGCCAACGTCCTGACTTTC. Amino acid sequence: CAGRSLGDRESSGANVLTF.

This chain uses TRBV12-3 or TRBV12-4 with TRBJ2-2; 9 nucleotides line up with TRBD1. V was pared by 6 bases and J by 3 bases, with 5 bases of the junction left unmatched. This CDR3 spans 15 amino acids. This chain's CDR3 is CASSPGQGHTGELFF. The CDR3 DNA reads as TGTGCCAGCAGCCCGGGACAGGGACACACCGGGGAGCTGTTTTTT.

The rearrangement links TRBV5-1 to TRBJ1-2, with D maybe TRBD1 (6 bases). The CDR3 loop spans 14 amino acids. Germline V gene data show CDR1 as SGHRS and CDR2 as YFSETQ. Between the trimmed V and J ends, which lost 0 bases and 6 bases, there was a span of 12 bases. CDR3 loop: CASSLGRAGDGYTF. The CDR3 bases are TGCGCCAGCAGCTTGGGCAGAGCAGGGGATGGCTACACCTTC.

This clonotype was seen ten or more times. The rearrangement joins TRBV9 to TRBJ2-3, with D perhaps matching TRBD2 (6 bases). The CDR3 runs 17 residues. Between the trimmed V and J ends, which lost 0 bases and 2 bases, there was a span of 16 bases. Germline CDR1 is SGDLS and CDR2 is YYNGEE. The CDR3 reads CASSVGASEFITDTQYF. The DNA of the CDR3 is TGTGCCAGCAGCGTAGGAGCTAGCGAGTTTATCACAGATACGCAGTATTTT. The full variable domain, completed using reference TRBV9 and TRBJ2-3, is DSGVTQTPKHLITATGQRVTLRCSPRSGDLSVYWYQQSLDQGLQFLIQYYNGEERAKGNILERFSAQQFPDLHSELNLSSLELGDSALYFCASSVGASEFITDTQYFGPGTRLTVL.

For this clonotype: A much larger clone lies one base from this, so it may be a read error. The chain uses TRBV20-1 and TRBJ2-7; the match to TRBD1 covers 7 bases. From germline, CDR1 is DFQATT and CDR2 SNEGSKA (reference sequence). The CDR3 is made up of 12 amino acids. CDR3 nucleotides: TGCAGGGCTACGGACAGGTCCTACGAGCAGTACTTC. Its protein is CRATDRSYEQYF.

This clonotype was observed a handful of times. The J gene is TRBJ1-2, the V gene TRBV7-9; tentatively, D is TRBD1 (5 bases). This CDR3 spans 14 amino acids. Trimming pared 1 base from V and 3 bases from J, leaving 9 bases between. Looked up from germline, CDR1 is SEHNR and CDR2 is FQNEAQ (reference sequence). The CDR3 here is CASSLEGRYYGYTF. The CDR3 DNA reads TGTGCCAGCAGCTTAGAGGGGAGATACTATGGCTACACCTTC.

The table lists this clonotype with a few counts. The chain carries TRBV7-9 and TRBJ2-5; 7 positions agree with TRBD1. V dropped 8 bases and J dropped 5; count of bases not matched to a gene: 14. This CDR3 is built from 15 residues. Germline CDR1 reads SEHNR; CDR2 reads FQNEAQ (reference sequence). The CDR3 region has the DNA TGTGCCAGCTCTTTCCCAACAGGGGATGAGGAGACCCAGTACTTC. This encodes CASSFPTGDEETQYF.

The chain carries TRBV5-1 and TRBJ2-3; D is uncertain. Trimming shortened V by 1 base and J by 0 bases, and 6 bases separated the two germline ends. This CDR3 has 14 amino acids. Per the germline V gene, CDR1 is SGHRS and CDR2 is YFSETQ. In DNA form, the CDR3 reads TGCGCCAGCAGCTTGCCCCACAGCACAGATACGCAGTATTTT. Protein: CASSLPHSTDTQYF.

V and J are TRBV7-2 and TRBJ2-7; D is unresolved. Deletions cut 4 bases from V and 5 bases from J, with 15 bases between. CDR1 is SGHTA, CDR2 FQGNSA, per germline. The CDR3 has 14 amino acids. The DNA for the CDR3 is TGTGCCAGCAGCTGCCGGACCAGCCTTAACGAGCAGTACTTC. The encoded protein is CASSCRTSLNEQYF.

CDR3 sequence (DNA): TGTGCCAGCGGAAGGAGTAGCGGGGGAGAGCAGTTCTTC. Translating it yields CASGRSSGGEQFF. This chain uses TRBV6-5 with TRBJ2-1; 9 bases line up with TRBD2. This CDR3 has 13 amino acids. CDR1 and CDR2 from the germline V gene are MNHEY and SVGAGI. V trimming: 8 bases; J trimming: 10 bases; junction bases outside the gene matches: 9.

This clonotype was seen only a few times. The chain links TRBV6-1 to TRBJ2-5, with 8 bases matching TRBD1. CDR3 size: 14 residues. Looked up from germline, CDR1 is MNHNS and CDR2 is SASEGT. J lost 2 bases, V lost 8 bases, and 7 bases had no gene match. The CDR3: CASVADRVQETQYF. The CDR3 DNA reads as TGTGCCAGCGTTGCGGACAGGGTTCAAGAGACCCAGTACTTC.

The gene calls are TRBV6-5 and TRBJ1-4; tentative D call: TRBD1 (5 bases). V shed 5 bases and J shed 7 bases, with 20 bases lying between them. Germline V lookup: CDR1 MNHEY, CDR2 SVGAGI. The length of the CDR3 is 16 residues. The CDR3 sequence is CASSTGPGQGPEKLFF. CDR3 nucleotides: TGTGCCAGCAGTACGGGCCCCGGGCAGGGACCTGAAAAACTGTTTTTT.

This chain links TRBV7-8 with TRBJ1-2; D may be TRBD1 (6 bases). The CDR3 runs to 15 residues. Germline values: CDR1 SGHVS, CDR2 FQNEAQ. V was shortened by 4 bases and J by 6 bases, with 18 bases between the two germline ends. CDR3 loop: CASSSIRAGGHGYTF. CDR3 bases: TGTGCCAGCAGCTCTATTAGGGCGGGGGGGCATGGCTACACCTTC.

The chain employs TRBV28 and TRBJ1-2; no reliable D call. The CDR3 is 13 residues long. Germline V lookup: CDR1 MDHEN, CDR2 SYDVKM. Trimming took 7 bases from V and 4 from J, leaving 13 bases between them. The DNA of the CDR3 is TGTGCCAGCACTTCCGGGTCTCGCTATGGCTACACCTTC. Its protein is CASTSGSRYGYTF.

This sequence joins TRBV4-3 and TRBJ1-1, with D unresolved. V lost 3 bases and J 0 bases, leaving 11 bases between the germline ends. CDR1 and CDR2 from the germline V gene are LGHNA and YSLEER. The CDR3 length is 15 residues. CDR3 sequence (DNA): TGCGCCAGCAGCCATCTGACGGGTTTGAACACTGAAGCTTTCTTT. Protein: CASSHLTGLNTEAFF.

A note on this clonotype: Since a much larger clone is just one base distant, this may be a read error. The CDR3 does not close with the conserved phenylalanine or tryptophan, likely indicating a read error. The rearrangement uses TRBV7-2 and TRBJ2-1; possibly TRBD1 or TRBD2 for D (7 bases each). The CDR3 has 13 amino acids. CDR1 is SGHTA, CDR2 FQGNSA, per germline. V shed 5 bases and J shed 9 bases, with 14 bases lying between them. The CDR3 nucleotides are TGTGCCAGCAGCCTAGACAGGGAGGGTGAGCAGTTCATC. It is translated as CASSLDREGEQFI.